The present entry profiles one T cell receptor (beta chain) with its context. These data originate in a study of cytomegalovirus exposure and HLA in healthy donors. A multiplex PCR was run with 60 Vbeta primers and 13 Jbeta primers. Sequenced by immunoSEQ multiplex PCR; TCRdb stores in-frame clones only, minus some. The data show around 90,000 clones, 55% to 65% seen once. Material: PBMCs. The TCR sequence derives from a human donor in good health.

The DNA for the CDR3 is TGCGCCAGCAGCCCCCACTCAGGGGGGACGAACACCGGGGAGCTGTTTTTT. Its translation is CASSPHSGGTNTGELFF. This rearrangement joins TRBV5-1 to TRBJ2-2, with TRBD1 as a possible D gene (7 bases). Trimming shortened V by 4 bases and J by 0 bases, and 16 bases separated the two germline ends. The CDR3 runs to 17 residues. Germline V lookup: CDR1 SGHRS, CDR2 YFSETQ.